This entry lists 24 T cell receptor beta chains sequenced from one sample in a study of blood T cell repertoires in COVID-19. Generated by immunoSEQ multiplex PCR, the TCRdb table keeps only in-frame clones and is missing some. Here the sample spans about 100,000 clones, roughly 87% being singletons. The sample was peripheral blood. The receptor set was obtained from a woman aged 60 to 75 with acute or convalescent COVID-19.

The chain recombines TRBV4-1 with TRBJ2-5; D uncertain. This CDR3 is built from 13 residues. The germline V gene encodes CDR1 MGHRA and CDR2 YSYEKL. V lost 3 bases and J lost 5, with 10 bases in between. CDR3 bases: TGCGCCAGCAGCCAGGGCTACCTCGAGACCCAGTACTTC. Amino acid sequence: CASSQGYLETQYF.

The chain uses TRBV25-1 and TRBJ1-4, with 7 bases lining up with TRBD1. V was clipped by 7 bases and J by 8 bases; unmatched bases: 10. The length of the CDR3 is 14 residues. Germline V gene sequence: CDR1 MGHDK, CDR2 SYGVNS. The CDR3 nucleotides are TGTGCCAGCACCGGAACAGGGGTCGACGAAAAACTGTTTTTT. Translation gives CASTGTGVDEKLFF.

The chain couples TRBV15 to TRBJ1-1; possible D gene TRBD1, 6 bases. This CDR3 has 12 residues. The germline V and J ends were trimmed by 5 bases and 6 bases, with 10 bases remaining between them. The V gene's germline CDR1 is LNHNV and CDR2 YYDKDF (reference sequence). CDR3 coding DNA: TGTGCCACCAGCGAAACAGGGTCTGAAGCTTTCTTT. Translated, it gives CATSETGSEAFF. The variable domain in full, with the rest retrieved from reference TRBV15 and TRBJ1-1, is DAMVIQNPRYQVTQFGKPVTLSCSQTLNHNVMYWYQQKSSQAPKLLFHYYDKDFNNEADTPDNFQSRRPNTSFCFLDIRSPGLGDTAMYLCATSETGSEAFFGQGTRLTVV.

As to this clone: Other DNA sequences in the same sample also yield this CDR3. The CDR3 region is CAISRDSNTEAFF. DNA of the CDR3: TGTGCCATCAGTCGAGACAGTAACACTGAAGCTTTCTTT. This chain joins TRBV10-3 and TRBJ1-1; TRBD1 is a possible D gene (5 bases). The CDR3 is 13 residues long. Germline assignment: CDR1 ENHRY and CDR2 SYGVKD. Between the trimmed V and J ends, which lost 5 bases and 2 bases, there was a span of 9 bases.

The V call is TRBV28, the J call TRBJ1-1; 10 bases line up with TRBD1. CDR1 is MDHEN, CDR2 SYDVKM, per germline. The CDR3 covers 14 residues. V shed 8 bases and J 4 bases; nucleotides not matched to a gene: 7. CDR3 nucleotide sequence: TGTGCCAGCGGGACAGGGGAAAGGTTCACTGAAGCTTTCTTT. It specifies CASGTGERFTEAFF.

The CDR3 DNA sequence: TGCGCCAGCAGCTTGCTGGGCGGGGGATCAGCCAAAAACATTCAGTACTTC. Protein: CASSLLGGGSAKNIQYF. The chain is built from TRBV5-1 and TRBJ2-4; 7 nucleotides align to TRBD2. The CDR3 covers 17 residues. V trimming: 1 base; J trimming: 0 bases; junction bases outside the gene matches: 7. Germline V gene lookup returns CDR1 SGHRS and CDR2 YFSETQ.

The chain combines TRBV6-5 with TRBJ2-2; 10 bases align to TRBD1. The germline CDR1 and CDR2 sequences are MNHEY and SVGAGI. The ends lost 4 bases at V and 10 bases at J; junction bases unmatched: 9. There are 15 residues in the CDR3. DNA for the CDR3: TGTGCCAGCAGTTTCTGGACAGGGGGAGGAGTGGAGCTGTTTTTT. Translated, it gives CASSFWTGGGVELFF.

V is TRBV28 and J is TRBJ1-4, with unresolved D. Trimming left V 7 bases short and J 0 bases short, with 3 bases between. The CDR3 sequence is 12 residues long. Germline V lookup: CDR1 MDHEN, CDR2 SYDVKM. The CDR3 DNA sequence: TGTGCCAGCACTGCAACTAATGAAAAACTGTTTTTT. Its protein product is CASTATNEKLFF.

CDR3 residues: CASRTPRTGGFEAFF. Here the CDR3 DNA reads TGCGCCAGCAGGACACCTCGGACAGGGGGTTTTGAAGCTTTCTTT. The chain has TRBV23-1 and TRBJ1-1, with 10 bases that match TRBD1. TRBV23-1 is recorded as an ORF, its role being uncertain. The CDR3 length is 15 residues. The trim removed 6 bases at V and 7 bases at J, leaving 11 bases unmatched.

This chain links TRBV5-1 with TRBJ1-5, with D possibly being TRBD1 (6 bases). The CDR3 contains 15 residues. Trimming pared 5 bases from V and 0 bases from J, leaving 12 bases between. CDR1 is SGHRS, CDR2 YFSETQ, per germline. CDR3 coding DNA: TGCGCCAGCAGTCCTGGACAGAATAGCAATCAGCCCCAGCATTTT. It yields the protein CASSPGQNSNQPQHF.

The chain is built from TRBV9 and TRBJ2-7; 7 positions match TRBD2. The length of the CDR3 is 14 residues. Germline V CDR1 and CDR2: SGDLS, YYNGEE. V gave up 2 bases and J gave up 2 bases; unmatched junction bases: 4. This CDR3 reads CASSVASGPYEQYF. The CDR3 region has the DNA TGTGCCAGCAGCGTGGCTAGCGGCCCCTACGAGCAGTACTTC.

This chain uses TRBV4-2 with TRBJ2-7, with D tentatively TRBD2 (7 bases). Per germline, CDR1 LGHNA and CDR2 YNFKEQ. Trimming shortened V by 5 bases and J by 5 bases, and 22 bases separated the two germline ends. The CDR3 is 16 residues long. The CDR3 bases are TGTGCCAGCAGCTCTCCCGAGGGGGGGCGCTTCCACGAGCAGTACTTC. Its protein product is CASSSPEGGRFHEQYF.

This chain connects TRBV7-9 to TRBJ2-2; the D gene is possibly TRBD2 (5 bases). CDR1 is SEHNR, CDR2 FQNEAQ, per germline (reference sequence). Trimming pared 4 bases from V and 6 bases from J, leaving 9 bases between. The CDR3 consists of 13 residues. DNA for the CDR3: TGTGCCAGCAGCTCCCGGCGGGCCGGGGAGCTGTTTTTT. Its protein product is CASSSRRAGELFF.

This chain joins TRBV6-6 and TRBJ2-5; a weak D match, TRBD2 (6 bases). Trimming stripped 5 bases from V and 4 bases from J, with 26 bases between. The length of the CDR3 is 18 residues. Germline V lookup: CDR1 MNHNY, CDR2 SVGAGI (reference sequence). This CDR3 is CASSPYEPSLVGGETQYF. The CDR3 coding sequence is TGTGCCAGCAGTCCCTATGAACCTAGTTTAGTGGGGGGAGAGACCCAGTACTTC.

The chain couples TRBV9 to TRBJ1-1; 10 nucleotides match TRBD1. The V gene's germline CDR1 is SGDLS and CDR2 YYNGEE. V lost 3 bases and J lost 5; bases outside the gene matches: 7. This CDR3 has 15 residues. The CDR3 protein is CASSGDRDRGTEAFF. In nucleotides, the CDR3 is TGTGCCAGCAGCGGAGACCGGGACAGGGGAACTGAAGCTTTCTTT.

This chain links TRBV3-1 (or the pseudogene TRBV3-2) with TRBJ2-1; D gene uncertain. Per germline, CDR1 LGHDT and CDR2 YNNKEL (reference sequence). This CDR3 comprises 12 residues. The V end was cut by 1 base, the J end by 8 bases, with 6 bases between. The CDR3 nucleotides are TGTGCCAGCAGCCAAGGAGCCGATGAGCAGTTCTTC. Its translation: CASSQGADEQFF.

CDR3 sequence (DNA): TGTGCCAGCAGCGTAGAAACGGGGGGGCCTTACGAGCAGTACTTC. The encoded protein is CASSVETGGPYEQYF. This chain joins TRBV9 and TRBJ2-7, with 8 bases matching TRBD2. The CDR3 totals 15 residues. Germline CDR1 and CDR2: SGDLS and YYNGEE. The V segment lost 0 bases and the J segment 4 bases; nucleotides outside the gene matches: 6.

The chain recombines TRBV6-5 with TRBJ1-5; 7 bases agree with TRBD1. There are 13 residues in the CDR3. Germline trimming cut 7 bases from V and 4 bases from J; bases unmatched to any gene: 4. Per the germline V gene, CDR1 is MNHEY and CDR2 is SVGAGI. This chain's CDR3 is CASKGTANQPQHF. The CDR3 coding sequence is TGTGCCAGCAAAGGGACAGCTAATCAGCCCCAGCATTTT.

The chain uses TRBV6-2 or TRBV6-3 and TRBJ2-7, with D possibly being TRBD2 (5 bases). Germline CDR1 MNHEY, CDR2 SVGEGT. This CDR3 is 14 amino acids long. V shed 6 bases and J shed 6 bases, with 18 bases lying between them. The CDR3 is CASSSSQRVGEQYV. The CDR3 DNA reads TGTGCCAGCAGCTCCTCCCAGAGGGTGGGCGAGCAGTACGTC.

The genes are TRBV6-5 and TRBJ2-5; D gene unclear. V gave up 5 bases and J gave up 5 bases, with 12 bases separating them. The CDR3 contains 13 residues. Germline V gene sequence: CDR1 MNHEY, CDR2 SVGAGI. As DNA, the CDR3 is TGTGCCAGCAGTCTCGGTTGGCGGGAGACCCAGTACTTC. The encoded protein is CASSLGWRETQYF.

This chain joins TRBV3-1 (or the pseudogene TRBV3-2) and TRBJ1-1, with 7 positions matching TRBD1. Germline CDR1 and CDR2: LGHDT and YNNKEL (reference sequence). The CDR3 runs to 15 residues. Trimming took 5 bases from V and 0 from J; bases not matched to a gene: 6. The CDR3 nucleotides read TGTGCCAGCAGCGCCTACGACAGGGTGAACACTGAAGCTTTCTTT. It yields the protein CASSAYDRVNTEAFF.

The chain recombines TRBV2 with TRBJ1-1, with D tentatively TRBD1 (5 bases). Per germline, CDR1 SNHLY and CDR2 FYNNEI. CDR3 length: 14 amino acids. The V and J ends lost 3 bases and 1 base respectively, with 9 bases between them. CDR3 in amino acids: CASSDGQGNTEAFF. Here the CDR3 DNA reads TGTGCCAGCAGTGATGGGCAGGGGAACACTGAAGCTTTCTTT. The whole variable domain, filled in from reference TRBV2 and TRBJ1-1, reads EPEVTQTPSHQVTQMGQEVILRCVPISNHLYFYWYRQILGQKVEFLVSFYNNEISEKSEIFDDQFSVERPDGSNFTLKIRSTKLEDSAMYFCASSDGQGNTEAFFGQGTRLTVV.

The rearrangement uses TRBV27 and TRBJ2-1; possibly TRBD1 for D (6 bases). Trimming cost V 8 bases and J 0 bases, with 17 bases left between them. The CDR3 consists of 16 residues. Germline V gives CDR1 MNHEY, CDR2 SMNVEV (reference sequence). This CDR3 reads CASVGAGRSSYNEQFF. DNA of the CDR3: TGTGCCAGCGTGGGGGCAGGTAGGAGCTCCTACAATGAGCAGTTCTTC.

This clone was counted once. The CDR3 here is CASTILPSTTSSGNTIYF. In nucleotides, the CDR3 is TGTGCCAGCACAATACTACCCTCAACTACCAGCTCTGGAAACACCATATATTTT. The V call is TRBV6-8, the J call TRBJ1-3; D gene ambiguous. With 7 bases removed from V and 0 bases from J, the gap between germline ends came to 22 bases. The CDR3 is 18 amino acids. Germline CDR1 reads MNHGY; CDR2 reads SAAAGT.